This TCR beta chain was sequenced in a study of CD8 T cells in Susac syndrome. With random hexamers, reverse transcription was performed on roughly 0.5 to 1 ug of RNA. A multiplex approach, immunoSEQ multiplex PCR, amplified TCR beta CDR3 across 54 Vbeta and 13 Jbeta. MiXCR, applied by TCRdb to the immunoSEQ multiplex PCR reads, yields one record per CDR3 protein. The sample carries 150,000 to 180,000 distinct CDR3 sequences, about 95% recorded once. In its sample, this clonotype was seen a few times. CD8+ and CD4+ T cells from blood underwent TCR beta sequencing. The patients with Susac syndrome satisfied recently defined diagnostic criteria for either definite or probable disease. Deletions cut 2 bases from V and 6 bases from J, with 2 bases between. The CDR3 sequence is 11 residues long. Germline-derived CDR1 and CDR2 are MNHEY and SMNVEV (reference sequence).

This clonotype was sampled from a human donor with Susac syndrome. V is TRBV27 and J is TRBJ2-4; D unclear. Sequenced: CD4+ T cells from PBMCs. CDR3 DNA: TGTGCCAGCAGTTTAGGAAACATTCAGTACTTC. It is translated as CASSLGNIQYF.